The rows below give T cell receptor beta chains drawn from one sample of a study of T cells in Graves' hyperthyroidism and ophthalmopathy. Via MiXCR, TCRdb re-called the multiplex PCR reads, giving one row per CDR3 protein. The table lists fewer than 550,000 distinct CDR3 sequences, roughly 14% of them singletons. Specimen: blood. All receptors derive from a young woman with Graves' hyperthyroidism. Each CDR3 is given with its conserved first and last residue. A D gene is named only where the DNA matches it firmly. Clone size is given for some rows only: seen once, a few or many times, or a class if the clone is expanded.

CDR3nt: TGTGCCAGCTCGTCGAGACAGGGGGAGTCGGTAGGCTACACCTTC
CDR3aa: CASSSRQGESVGYTF
d_gene: TRBD1
j_gene: TRBJ1-2
v_gene: TRBV18
abundance: many

CDR3nt: TGTGCCAGCAGTTCCCCGGGACAGGCGAATACTGAAGCTTTCTTT
CDR3aa: CASSSPGQANTEAFF
d_gene: TRBD1
j_gene: TRBJ1-1
v_gene: TRBV27
abundance: NA

CDR3nt: TGTGCCAGCTCACCACAGGGGGCGATAACTGGAAACACCATATATTTT
CDR3aa: CASSPQGAITGNTIYF
d_gene: TRBD1
j_gene: TRBJ1-3
v_gene: TRBV18
abundance: NA

CDR3nt: TGTGCCAGCAGCTTAGTGCAGGGCCCCTTCCTCTACGAGCAGTACTTC
CDR3aa: CASSLVQGPFLYEQYF
d_gene: NA
j_gene: TRBJ2-7
v_gene: TRBV11-2
abundance: many

CDR3nt: TGTGCCAGCAGCTTGTGGACAGGGCTGCAGGGCAATGAGCAGTTCTTC
CDR3aa: CASSLWTGLQGNEQFF
d_gene: TRBD1
j_gene: TRBJ2-1
v_gene: TRBV7-9
abundance: many

CDR3nt: TGTGCTGCCGAGGGGACAGGGCATTCACCCCTCCACTTT
CDR3aa: CAAEGTGHSPLHF
d_gene: TRBD1
j_gene: TRBJ1-6
v_gene: TRBV28
abundance: many

CDR3nt: TGTGCCAGCAGCGACCCCGGGATCACAGATACGCAGTATTTT
CDR3aa: CASSDPGITDTQYF
d_gene: NA
j_gene: TRBJ2-3
v_gene: TRBV2
abundance: many

CDR3nt: TGTGCCAGCAGCTTGCGGGGGGGGGCCCAGCATTTT
CDR3aa: CASSLRGGAQHF
d_gene: NA
j_gene: TRBJ1-5
v_gene: TRBV5-5
abundance: NA

CDR3nt: TGTGCCAGCAGCCTGACAGGGTCAGCTACATATAGCAATCAGCCCCAGCATTTT
CDR3aa: CASSLTGSATYSNQPQHF
d_gene: TRBD1
j_gene: TRBJ1-5
v_gene: TRBV7-8
abundance: few

CDR3nt: TGCAGTGCTAGACATAGCGGACGCACAGATACGCAGTATTTT
CDR3aa: CSARHSGRTDTQYF
d_gene: NA
j_gene: TRBJ2-3
v_gene: TRBV20-1
abundance: many

CDR3nt: TGTGCCACCAGCAGGGAGGATGCAACTAATGAAAAACTGTTTTTT
CDR3aa: CATSREDATNEKLFF
d_gene: NA
j_gene: TRBJ1-4
v_gene: TRBV15
abundance: NA

CDR3nt: TGTGCCAGCAGCCCATGGGGGACGGCTCCAGATACGCAGTATTTT
CDR3aa: CASSPWGTAPDTQYF
d_gene: NA
j_gene: TRBJ2-3
v_gene: TRBV7-9
abundance: few

CDR3nt: TGTGCCATCAGTGAGGACAGGGAGGGGCAGCCCCAGCATTTT
CDR3aa: CAISEDREGQPQHF
d_gene: TRBD1
j_gene: TRBJ1-5
v_gene: TRBV10-3
abundance: NA

CDR3nt: TGTGCCAGCACTCCTCCCGGGACAGGATTATACGAGCAGTACTTC
CDR3aa: CASTPPGTGLYEQYF
d_gene: TRBD1
j_gene: TRBJ2-7
v_gene: TRBV28
abundance: many

CDR3nt: TGCAGTGCTAGAGATAGGAGCGGGCTCTCCTACGAGCAGTACTTC
CDR3aa: CSARDRSGLSYEQYF
d_gene: NA
j_gene: TRBJ2-7
v_gene: TRBV20-1
abundance: NA

CDR3nt: TGTGCCAGCAGTTTCCGGGGGAGGGAAGAGACCCAGTACTTC
CDR3aa: CASSFRGREETQYF
d_gene: TRBD2
j_gene: TRBJ2-5
v_gene: TRBV12-3/TRBV12-4
abundance: many

CDR3nt: TGTGCCAGCAGTCTACCCAAACAGGGGGGAATGTATGGCTACACCTTC
CDR3aa: CASSLPKQGGMYGYTF
d_gene: TRBD1
j_gene: TRBJ1-2
v_gene: TRBV6-2/TRBV6-3
abundance: many

CDR3nt: TGTGCCAGCACCGCCCAGGGACACTATGGCTACACCTTC
CDR3aa: CASTAQGHYGYTF
d_gene: NA
j_gene: TRBJ1-2
v_gene: TRBV12-3/TRBV12-4
abundance: NA

CDR3nt: TGTGCCAGTAGTATATTCCCCGGGGATCCCTATCAGCCCCAGCATTTT
CDR3aa: CASSIFPGDPYQPQHF
d_gene: NA
j_gene: TRBJ1-5
v_gene: TRBV19
abundance: NA

CDR3nt: TGCGCCAGCAGCTTTTCGCCAGGGACTGAAGCTTTCTTT
CDR3aa: CASSFSPGTEAFF
d_gene: NA
j_gene: TRBJ1-1
v_gene: TRBV5-1
abundance: many

CDR3nt: TGTGCCAGCAGTTTATTCACTAGCGGGAACGGGGAGCAGTACTTC
CDR3aa: CASSLFTSGNGEQYF
d_gene: TRBD2
j_gene: TRBJ2-7
v_gene: TRBV28
abundance: many

CDR3nt: TGTGCCAGCAACGACAGGGATTCCTCCCAGACCCAGTACTTC
CDR3aa: CASNDRDSSQTQYF
d_gene: TRBD1
j_gene: TRBJ2-5
v_gene: TRBV9
abundance: few

CDR3nt: TGCAGTGCCAGCGACCAACAAGAGACCCAGTACTTC
CDR3aa: CSASDQQETQYF
d_gene: NA
j_gene: TRBJ2-5
v_gene: TRBV20-1
abundance: NA

CDR3nt: TGCGCCAGCAGCGACAGGGGGTGGGAAAACATTCAGTACTTC
CDR3aa: CASSDRGWENIQYF
d_gene: TRBD1
j_gene: TRBJ2-4
v_gene: TRBV5-1
abundance: few

CDR3nt: TGTGCCAGCAGTTGGGGACACCAGAACACCGGGGAGCTGTTTTTT
CDR3aa: CASSWGHQNTGELFF
d_gene: NA
j_gene: TRBJ2-2
v_gene: TRBV6-1
abundance: few

CDR3nt: TGCGCCAGCAGCTTGGATCCCGGGAGGAGCTACAATGAGCAGTTCTTC
CDR3aa: CASSLDPGRSYNEQFF
d_gene: TRBD2
j_gene: TRBJ2-1
v_gene: TRBV5-1
abundance: NA

CDR3nt: TGTGCCAGCAGCTACGCCGACCGCTCTGGAAACACCATATATTTT
CDR3aa: CASSYADRSGNTIYF
d_gene: NA
j_gene: TRBJ1-3
v_gene: TRBV7-2
abundance: NA

CDR3nt: TGCAGTGCTAGAGAGCTCCTCCGGGGTGGCAATCAGCCCCAGCATTTT
CDR3aa: CSARELLRGGNQPQHF
d_gene: NA
j_gene: TRBJ1-5
v_gene: TRBV20-1
abundance: few

CDR3nt: TGTGCCAGCAGTACGGGACAGGGGATAAATACGCAGTATTTT
CDR3aa: CASSTGQGINTQYF
d_gene: TRBD1
j_gene: TRBJ2-3
v_gene: TRBV27
abundance: NA

CDR3nt: TGTGCCAGCAGCTTAGAGGTCCTAGCGGGGTTCAACAATGAGCAGTTCTTC
CDR3aa: CASSLEVLAGFNNEQFF
d_gene: TRBD2
j_gene: TRBJ2-1
v_gene: TRBV13
abundance: NA

CDR3nt: TGTGCCAGCACTCAGGCTACAGGTGGGGAGCAGTACTTC
CDR3aa: CASTQATGGEQYF
d_gene: NA
j_gene: TRBJ2-7
v_gene: TRBV6-1
abundance: many

CDR3nt: TGTGCCAGCAGCCCGGACAGACTATACGAGCAGTACTTC
CDR3aa: CASSPDRLYEQYF
d_gene: NA
j_gene: TRBJ2-7
v_gene: TRBV5-8
abundance: few

CDR3nt: TGCAGTGCCCGATACGGGACAGGGGGAGGATATGGCTACACCTTC
CDR3aa: CSARYGTGGGYGYTF
d_gene: TRBD1
j_gene: TRBJ1-2
v_gene: TRBV20-1
abundance: many

CDR3nt: TGTGCCAGCACCCCAAATATAGGCCGCGAGCAGTTCTTC
CDR3aa: CASTPNIGREQFF
d_gene: NA
j_gene: TRBJ2-1
v_gene: TRBV19
abundance: once

CDR3nt: TGTGCCAGCAGCTTGAGACTAGCCTCCCCTTCAATCTACAATGAGCAGTTCTTC
CDR3aa: CASSLRLASPSIYNEQFF
d_gene: TRBD2
j_gene: TRBJ2-1
v_gene: TRBV7-9
abundance: NA

CDR3nt: TGTGCCAGCAGCTTAACGGCAGGGGTCACTGAAGCTTTCTTT
CDR3aa: CASSLTAGVTEAFF
d_gene: NA
j_gene: TRBJ1-1
v_gene: TRBV7-3
abundance: many

CDR3nt: TGTGCCAGCAGTTACCCAACCGGGACAGTATTCAATGAGCAGTTCTTC
CDR3aa: CASSYPTGTVFNEQFF
d_gene: TRBD1
j_gene: TRBJ2-1
v_gene: TRBV6-2/TRBV6-3
abundance: few

CDR3nt: TGCAGTGCTAGAGGGTGGGACACTGAAGCTTTCTTT
CDR3aa: CSARGWDTEAFF
d_gene: NA
j_gene: TRBJ1-1
v_gene: TRBV20-1
abundance: few

CDR3nt: TGTGCCAGCAGCTGGGCGGGGGGCGGGGACACTGAAGCTTTCTTT
CDR3aa: CASSWAGGGDTEAFF
d_gene: NA
j_gene: TRBJ1-1
v_gene: TRBV7-3
abundance: many

CDR3nt: TGTGCCAGCAGTTACGTGTCGGGATCGAGAGATGAGCAGTTCTTC
CDR3aa: CASSYVSGSRDEQFF
d_gene: NA
j_gene: TRBJ2-1
v_gene: TRBV6-1
abundance: many

CDR3nt: TGCAGTGCTAGAGACAGACGACCAACTAATGAAAAACTGTTTTTT
CDR3aa: CSARDRRPTNEKLFF
d_gene: NA
j_gene: TRBJ1-4
v_gene: TRBV20-1
abundance: many

CDR3nt: TGTGCCAGCAGCTCTCCGGGACAGGATACTTTAAGATATGGCTACACCTTC
CDR3aa: CASSSPGQDTLRYGYTF
d_gene: TRBD1
j_gene: TRBJ1-2
v_gene: TRBV5-4
abundance: few

CDR3nt: TGCAGTGCTAGGGATCTACAGGTATTAGCTAACTATGGCTACACCTTC
CDR3aa: CSARDLQVLANYGYTF
d_gene: NA
j_gene: TRBJ1-2
v_gene: TRBV20-1
abundance: many

CDR3nt: TGCGCCAGCAGCAATACGACAGGGCGGTGGGGCGAGCAGTACTTC
CDR3aa: CASSNTTGRWGEQYF
d_gene: TRBD1
j_gene: TRBJ2-7
v_gene: TRBV5-1
abundance: NA

CDR3nt: TGTGCCAGCAGCTTAGTAGGGGGTAATACCTACGAGCAGTACTTC
CDR3aa: CASSLVGGNTYEQYF
d_gene: NA
j_gene: TRBJ2-7
v_gene: TRBV7-2
abundance: many

CDR3nt: TGTGCCAGCAGCCACGCGGGGATCTCCTACGAGCAGTACTTC
CDR3aa: CASSHAGISYEQYF
d_gene: NA
j_gene: TRBJ2-7
v_gene: TRBV3-1
abundance: many

CDR3nt: TGTGCCAGCAGGACCGGGGGAGGGAACAATGAGCAGTTCTTC
CDR3aa: CASRTGGGNNEQFF
d_gene: TRBD2
j_gene: TRBJ2-1
v_gene: TRBV6-1
abundance: many

CDR3nt: TGTGCCACCAGTGATTCAGCTAACTATGGCTACACCTTC
CDR3aa: CATSDSANYGYTF
d_gene: NA
j_gene: TRBJ1-2
v_gene: TRBV24-1
abundance: many

CDR3nt: TGTGCCAGCAGCGTGACAGGGGATGAGCAGTTCTTC
CDR3aa: CASSVTGDEQFF
d_gene: TRBD1
j_gene: TRBJ2-1
v_gene: TRBV7-9
abundance: few

CDR3nt: TGCGCCAGCAGCGTAACCCCCACAGGGGGCGGGAATCAAGAGACCCAGTACTTC
CDR3aa: CASSVTPTGGGNQETQYF
d_gene: TRBD1
j_gene: TRBJ2-5
v_gene: TRBV5-1
abundance: NA

CDR3nt: TGTGCCAGCTCACCGGGGTTCTCAGGGGCCTACGAGCAGCACTTC
CDR3aa: CASSPGFSGAYEQHF
d_gene: NA
j_gene: TRBJ2-7
v_gene: TRBV18
abundance: few

CDR3nt: TGTGCCAGCAGCCCGACTAGCGGGGGACAAGAGACCCAGTACTTC
CDR3aa: CASSPTSGGQETQYF
d_gene: TRBD2
j_gene: TRBJ2-5
v_gene: TRBV11-3
abundance: NA

CDR3nt: TGTGCCAGCAGACAACCCGGGACTAGCGGGGCGCGTCAGGACACCGGGGAGCTGTTTTTT
CDR3aa: CASRQPGTSGARQDTGELFF
d_gene: TRBD2
j_gene: TRBJ2-2
v_gene: TRBV27
abundance: NA

CDR3nt: TGTGCCAGCAGCAGCTCCGGCCCGGGGTACTACACCTTC
CDR3aa: CASSSSGPGYYTF
d_gene: NA
j_gene: TRBJ1-2
v_gene: TRBV7-2
abundance: NA